These 10 T cell receptor beta chains originate from one sample sequenced in a study of cytomegalovirus exposure and HLA in healthy donors. In the PCR, 60 Vbeta and 13 Jbeta primers were used. Sequenced by immunoSEQ multiplex PCR; TCRdb stores in-frame clones only, minus some. The sample has about 170,000 clones, 70% to 90% seen once. The specimen sequenced was PBMCs. The receptors here all came from a man in his late teens or twenties in good health and CMV-seropositive.

In this sample, this clone turned up once. The chain has TRBV29-1 and TRBJ1-2; D is possibly TRBD1 (6 bases). The germline V gene has CDR1 SQVTM and CDR2 ANQGSEA. CDR3 size: 13 residues. Trimming stripped 2 bases from V and 0 bases from J, with 7 bases between. CDR3 coding DNA: TGCAGCGTTGAACAGGGGACTAACTATGGCTACACCTTC. Protein: CSVEQGTNYGYTF.

The V and J genes are TRBV6-5 and TRBJ1-6; D is undetermined. V was trimmed by 2 bases and J by 8 bases, leaving 10 bases between them. This CDR3 comprises 14 residues. Germline V CDR1 and CDR2: MNHEY, SVGAGI. This CDR3 is CASSYDLGYSPLHF. The CDR3 DNA follows: TGTGCCAGCAGTTACGACCTAGGCTATTCACCCCTCCACTTT.

V usage is TRBV5-6 and J usage is TRBJ1-2; D remains ambiguous. Trimming removed 0 bases from V and 2 bases from J, with 8 bases in between. The CDR3 has 14 amino acids. Germline-derived CDR1 and CDR2 are SGHDT and YYEEEE. CDR3 DNA sequence: TGTGCCAGCAGCTTGGATCCACAGAACTATGGCTACACCTTC. Its translation is CASSLDPQNYGYTF.

The chain is built from TRBV15 and TRBJ1-1, with a possible D match to TRBD1 (5 bases). CDR3 length: 13 residues. Germline V gene data show CDR1 as LNHNV and CDR2 as YYDKDF (reference sequence). Trimming shortened V by 8 bases and J by 1 base, and 11 bases separated the two germline ends. CDR3 nucleotides: TGTGCCACCGCGGGGACTAAGAACACTGAAGCTTTCTTT. It is translated as CATAGTKNTEAFF.

The chain uses TRBV4-3 and TRBJ1-4, with TRBD1 matching over 8 bases. V lost 0 bases, J lost 10 bases, and 10 bases stayed unmatched. Germline V gene lookup returns CDR1 LGHNA and CDR2 YSLEER. The CDR3 spans 16 residues. The CDR3 DNA reads TGCGCCAGCAGCCAAGAGGGTGGCAGGGGGCGCATAAAACTGTTTTTT. Protein product: CASSQEGGRGRIKLFF.

The chain links TRBV9 to TRBJ1-1; D uncertain. This CDR3 has 14 residues. CDR1 SGDLS and CDR2 YYNGEE come from the germline V gene. V lost 0 bases, J lost 5 bases, and 11 bases lay in between. The CDR3 bases are TGTGCCAGCAGCGTAGGGCCTTCGGGGACTGAAGCTTTCTTT. It specifies CASSVGPSGTEAFF.

This rearrangement joins TRBV5-8 to TRBJ1-4, with 7 bases aligning to TRBD1. The CDR3 extends over 15 amino acids. Germline V gene data show CDR1 as SGHTS and CDR2 as YDEGEE. V lost 4 bases, J lost 1 base, and 4 bases stayed unmatched. As DNA, the CDR3 is TGTGCCAGCAGCATACAGGGGCAAACTAATGAAAAACTGTTTTTT. Encoded protein: CASSIQGQTNEKLFF.

The rearrangement links TRBV4-2 to TRBJ1-5; weak D call: TRBD1 (5 bases). Germline values: CDR1 LGHNA, CDR2 YNFKEQ. The CDR3 runs to 15 residues. The V and J ends lost 1 base and 11 bases respectively, with 18 bases between them. This CDR3 reads CASSQGLDRPMSQHF. As DNA, the CDR3 is TGTGCCAGCAGCCAAGGGCTAGACAGACCTATGTCCCAGCATTTT.

V usage is TRBV9 and J usage is TRBJ2-1; tentative D call: TRBD1 (6 bases). Per germline, CDR1 SGDLS and CDR2 YYNGEE. This CDR3 comprises 15 residues. V was shortened by 0 bases and J by 4 bases, with 11 bases between the two germline ends. CDR3: CASSVEQGIYNEQFF. The CDR3, as DNA: TGTGCCAGCAGCGTAGAGCAGGGGATTTACAATGAGCAGTTCTTC.

This chain links TRBV7-9 with TRBJ2-7; 9 bases map to TRBD2. The CDR3 sequence is 18 residues long. CDR1 is SEHNR, CDR2 FQNEAQ, per germline (reference sequence). J gave up 7 bases and V 6 bases, and 22 bases lay outside the gene matches. The CDR3 spells CASSLKTSGTSTGGEQYF. The CDR3 coding sequence is TGTGCCAGCAGTTTAAAGACTAGCGGTACATCCACGGGGGGGGAGCAGTACTTC.